Shown below are 13 T cell receptor beta chains from a single sample sequenced in a study of cytomegalovirus exposure and HLA in healthy donors. PCR involved 60 Vbeta and 13 Jbeta primers. The protocol was immunoSEQ multiplex PCR, while the TCRdb copy is restricted to in-frame clones and leaves out a portion. The profile shows 83,000 or so clones, roughly 80% of them singletons. Sequencing was done on a sample of PBMCs. The receptors were sampled from a man under 40 in good health and CMV-seropositive.

The chain carries TRBV7-3 and TRBJ2-1; a weak D match, TRBD2 (5 bases). Germline CDR1 reads SGHTA; CDR2 reads FQGTGA. The CDR3 contains 15 residues. Between the trimmed V and J ends, which lost 5 bases and 4 bases, there was a span of 15 bases. The CDR3 spells CASSPGRGGYNEQFF. CDR3 bases: TGTGCCAGCAGCCCTGGCCGCGGAGGTTACAATGAGCAGTTCTTC. Full variable domain (missing parts from reference TRBV7-3 and TRBJ2-1): GAGVSQTPSNKVTEKGKYVELRCDPISGHTALYWYRQSLGQGPEFLIYFQGTGAADDSGLPNDRFFAVRPEGSVSTLKIQRTERGDSAVYLCASSPGRGGYNEQFFGPGTRLTVL.

V and J are TRBV7-8 and TRBJ2-2, with D possibly being TRBD2 (6 bases). The CDR3 contains 17 residues. Trimming stripped 5 bases from V and 5 bases from J, with 21 bases between. Germline V gene lookup returns CDR1 SGHVS and CDR2 FQNEAQ. The CDR3 region is CASSPSPVLASTGELFF. The CDR3 DNA reads as TGTGCCAGCAGCCCATCTCCCGTACTAGCTAGTACCGGGGAGCTGTTTTTT. The full variable domain, completed using reference TRBV7-8 and TRBJ2-2, is GAGVSQSPRYKVAKRGQDVALRCDPISGHVSLFWYQQALGQGPEFLTYFQNEAQLDKSGLPSDRFFAERPEGSVSTLKIQRTQQEDSAVYLCASSPSPVLASTGELFFGEGSRLTVL.

The rearrangement links TRBV29-1 to TRBJ2-1; TRBD2 is a possible D gene (7 bases). Looked up from germline, CDR1 is SQVTM and CDR2 is ANQGSEA. The CDR3 contains 17 residues. Trimming took off 6 bases at V and 4 bases at J, with 25 bases between the two ends. CDR3 nucleotides: TGCAGCGTGCTCCACCATGGGGAGCGGGACATATACAATGAGCAGTTCTTC. Protein product: CSVLHHGERDIYNEQFF.

The chain carries TRBV4-2 and TRBJ2-5; 13 bases are a match to TRBD2. Germline values: CDR1 LGHNA, CDR2 YNFKEQ. This CDR3 contains 15 residues. V dropped 5 bases and J dropped 4; count of bases not matched to a gene: 4. Here the CDR3 DNA reads TGTGCCAGCAGCTCGGGACTAGCGGGGCGAGAGACCCAGTACTTC. This codes for CASSSGLAGRETQYF.

This rearrangement joins TRBV5-1 to TRBJ1-3; possibly TRBD1 for D (5 bases). The CDR3 is made up of 16 amino acids. V shed 0 bases and J shed 3 bases, with 13 bases lying between them. Per germline, CDR1 SGHRS and CDR2 YFSETQ. Here the CDR3 reads CASSLDWGTGGNTIYF. The CDR3 DNA reads as TGCGCCAGCAGCTTGGATTGGGGGACTGGTGGAAACACCATATATTTT. Combining the CDR3 with reference TRBV5-1 and TRBJ1-3 gives the whole variable domain KAGVTQTPRYLIKTRGQQVTLSCSPISGHRSVSWYQQTPGQGLQFLFEYFSETQRNKGNFPGRFSGRQFSNSRSEMNVSTLELGDSALYLCASSLDWGTGGNTIYFGEGSWLTVV.

The genes are TRBV6-1 and TRBJ2-7, with 15 bases aligning to TRBD2. J lost 0 bases, V lost 4 bases, and 7 bases had no gene match. Germline CDR1 MNHNS, CDR2 SASEGT. This CDR3 comprises 18 residues. The CDR3 nucleotides are TGTGCCAGCAGTGCCCGGACTAGCGGGGGGGCAAGCTCCTACGAGCAGTACTTC. It yields the protein CASSARTSGGASSYEQYF.

The CDR3 sequence: CASTNKSGQTYEQYF. The CDR3 nucleotides are TGTGCCAGCACCAACAAAAGTGGGCAGACCTACGAGCAGTACTTC. The rearrangement links TRBV21-1 to TRBJ2-7; the tabulated D call, TRBD1, remains unverified against the DNA. TRBV21-1 is a recognized pseudogene. The CDR3 totals 15 residues.

This clone has just a few counts. The CDR3 bases are TGTGCCAGCCTAACAGGGGGCGGGCAACGACAGCCCCAGCATTTT. Protein: CASLTGGGQRQPQHF. The chain recombines TRBV2 with TRBJ1-5; 9 positions match TRBD1. After removal of 8 bases from V and 7 bases from J, the junction contained 12 bases not matched to a gene. Germline V CDR1 and CDR2: SNHLY, FYNNEI. The CDR3 has 15 residues.

This clone occurred many times. The CDR3 spells CASRGAFSSYEQYF. In DNA, the CDR3 is TGTGCCAGCAGAGGGGCGTTCAGCTCCTACGAGCAGTACTTC. The rearrangement uses TRBV2 and TRBJ2-7, with a possible D match to TRBD1 (5 bases). V shed 6 bases and J shed 0 bases, with 12 bases lying between them. The CDR3 has 14 amino acids. Germline loops: CDR1 SNHLY, CDR2 FYNNEI.

V usage is TRBV6-5 and J usage is TRBJ2-7; 8 bases line up with TRBD1. The length of the CDR3 is 16 residues. CDR1 MNHEY and CDR2 SVGAGI come from the germline V gene. V was pared by 0 bases and J by 2 bases, with 6 bases of the junction left unmatched. The CDR3, as DNA: TGTGCCAGCAGTTACTCGACCGGGACAGGTACCTACGAGCAGTACTTC. The encoded protein is CASSYSTGTGTYEQYF.

The chain couples TRBV19 to TRBJ1-1; 7 bases agree with TRBD1. CDR3 size: 15 residues. The trim removed 5 bases at V and 4 bases at J, leaving 10 bases unmatched. Germline CDR1 and CDR2: LNHDA and SQIVND (reference sequence). The CDR3 here is CASSSQGVGGTEAFF. CDR3 nucleotides: TGTGCCAGTAGTTCCCAGGGGGTCGGGGGCACTGAAGCTTTCTTT.

The rearrangement joins TRBV2 to TRBJ2-1; D gene uncertain. Germline V gene sequence: CDR1 SNHLY, CDR2 FYNNEI. The CDR3 consists of 11 residues. Trimming removed 8 bases at V and 8 bases at J, with 10 bases between. In nucleotides, the CDR3 is TGTGCCAGCCTACTCGGGTATGAGCAGTTCTTC. Translation gives CASLLGYEQFF.

Notes on this clone: The sample contains more than one DNA sequence encoding this CDR3. The chain recombines TRBV4-1 with TRBJ2-1, with unresolved D. The germline V and J ends were trimmed by 0 bases and 4 bases, with 13 bases remaining between them. CDR3 length: 16 amino acids. Germline-derived CDR1 and CDR2 are MGHRA and YSYEKL. The DNA for the CDR3 is TGCGCCAGCAGCCAAGAGCCCGGAGACCTTTACAATGAGCAGTTCTTC. It codes for CASSQEPGDLYNEQFF.